This entry lists 9 T cell receptor beta chains sequenced from one sample in a study of T-cell reconstitution after alpha-beta-depleted transplantation in children. Preparation of the TCRbeta library used unique molecular identifiers. TCRdb ran MiXCR on the PCR reads and lists one entry per CDR3 protein. In the table there are hundreds of thousands of distinct CDR3 sequences, 15% to 20% of which are singletons. The specimen comprised PBMCs from the stem cell graft donor, sampled from the stem cell graft. Receptors were obtained from a human donor who donated a stem cell graft to a child with acute myeloid leukemia.

The sample holds many counts of this clonotype. The chain couples TRBV6-5 to TRBJ2-3; 13 bases line up with TRBD2. CDR1 is MNHEY and CDR2 is SVGAGI in the germline V gene. This CDR3 region has 18 residues. The V segment lost 0 bases and the J segment 6 bases; nucleotides outside the gene matches: 9. The CDR3 loop is CASSYSGGLAGAGDTQYF. The CDR3 nucleotides read TGTGCCAGCAGTTACTCGGGAGGACTAGCGGGGGCGGGGGATACGCAGTATTTT.

This sequence joins TRBV7-9 and TRBJ1-5; 9 bases are a match to TRBD1. Germline CDR1 SEHNR, CDR2 FQNEAQ (reference sequence). The length of the CDR3 is 17 residues. V was pared by 2 bases and J by 5 bases, with 10 bases of the junction left unmatched. In DNA, the CDR3 is TGTGCCAGCAGCTTAATGAGGACAGGGGCGCAGGATCAGCCCCAGCATTTT. Translated: CASSLMRTGAQDQPQHF. Full variable domain (missing parts from reference TRBV7-9 and TRBJ1-5): DTGVSQNPRHKITKRGQNVTFRCDPISEHNRLYWYRQTLGQGPEFLTYFQNEAQLEKSRLLSDRFSAERPKGSFSTLEIQRTEQGDSAMYLCASSLMRTGAQDQPQHFGDGTRLSIL.

The rearrangement joins TRBV20-1 to TRBJ1-4; D is possibly TRBD1 (5 bases). The CDR3 length is 12 residues. V was pared by 5 bases and J by 2 bases, with 6 bases between. The germline gives CDR1 DFQATT, CDR2 SNEGSKA (reference sequence). The CDR3 DNA is TGCAGTGCTCGGGGGACTAATGAAAAACTGTTTTTT. Translation: CSARGTNEKLFF.

V usage is TRBV12-3 or TRBV12-4 and J usage is TRBJ2-1; D gene ambiguous. The CDR3 has 17 amino acids. V was shortened by 3 bases and J by 8 bases, with 23 bases between the two germline ends. This CDR3 reads CASSFTPTGESIDEQFF. DNA for the CDR3: TGTGCCAGCAGTTTTACCCCAACCGGAGAATCGATCGATGAGCAGTTCTTC.

This sequence joins TRBV20-1 and TRBJ1-2, with a weak D call TRBD1 (6 bases). Trimming stripped 5 bases from V and 8 bases from J, with 15 bases between. The CDR3 is 12 residues long. Germline CDR1 reads DFQATT; CDR2 reads SNEGSKA (reference sequence). CDR3 coding DNA: TGCAGTGCTCCCGAAGGGGGAAACGGCTACACCTTC. Translating it yields CSAPEGGNGYTF.

This clonotype was picked up many times. The CDR3 DNA is TGCAGCGTTGAGGAAGGGGACAGGAGATTTTGGACTGAAGCTTTCTTT. It codes for CSVEEGDRRFWTEAFF. This chain links TRBV29-1 with TRBJ1-1; 8 nucleotides line up with TRBD1. V was clipped by 3 bases and J by 5 bases; unmatched bases: 14. The CDR3 has 16 amino acids. Germline V CDR1 and CDR2: SQVTM, ANQGSEA.

This clonotype was counted many times. The gene calls are TRBV7-2 and TRBJ2-3, with TRBD2 as a possible D gene (5 bases). The germline gives CDR1 SGHTA, CDR2 FQGNSA. This CDR3 spans 15 amino acids. V shed 1 base and J shed 2 bases, with 10 bases lying between them. The CDR3 spells CASSLGRPPTDTQYF. In nucleotides, the CDR3 is TGTGCCAGCAGCTTAGGGAGGCCTCCCACAGATACGCAGTATTTT.

This clonotype was counted only a few times. This chain joins TRBV7-2 and TRBJ2-7; 12 bases align to TRBD1. The CDR3 length is 15 residues. Germline V gene sequence: CDR1 SGHTA, CDR2 FQGNSA. J lost 4 bases, V lost 5 bases, and 6 bases had no gene match. The CDR3, as DNA: TGTGCCAGCAGCGCCCCGGGACAGGGGGCTTACGAGCAGTACTTC. Residues: CASSAPGQGAYEQYF.

This chain joins TRBV6-1 and TRBJ2-3; 7 nucleotides agree with TRBD2. V lost 8 bases, J lost 0 bases, and 5 bases stayed unmatched. This CDR3 comprises 14 residues. The V gene's germline CDR1 is MNHNS and CDR2 SASEGT. This CDR3 is CASREAGSTDTQYF. The DNA of the CDR3 is TGTGCCAGCCGGGAGGCCGGCAGCACAGATACGCAGTATTTT.